A single sample is the source of the 21 T cell receptor beta chains below, sequenced in a study of Ad26.COV2.S vaccination and SARS-CoV-2 variants. Profiling relied on immunoSEQ multiplex PCR, and the TCRdb table lists in-frame clones only, not all of them. In the table there are 200,000 to 250,000 clones, 85% to 90% of which are singletons. Indicated treatment: some 20 received Ad26.COV2.S at low or high dose, single or two shots; roughly 5 received placebo; per-sample allocation not given. Specimen acquisition occurred on day 63 following the initial vaccine or placebo injection. The sample consisted of peripheral blood, taken in a trial of Ad26.COV2.S vaccine versus placebo. The origin of the receptors is a person aged 18-60 years who received the Ad26.COV2.S COVID-19 vaccine or a placebo.

Remarks on this clone: Other DNA sequences from this sample encode an identical CDR3 as well. V is TRBV5-1 and J is TRBJ1-5; no clear D gene. The CDR3 spans 15 residues. Germline lookup yields CDR1 SGHRS and CDR2 YFSETQ. V lost 0 bases and J lost 1, with 8 bases in between. Here the CDR3 reads CASSLDGNSNQPQHF. The CDR3 DNA follows: TGCGCCAGCAGCTTGGACGGGAACAGCAATCAGCCCCAGCATTTT.

The chain links TRBV9 to TRBJ1-5, with a tentative D call TRBD1 (5 bases). This CDR3 has 14 residues. The germline V gene encodes CDR1 SGDLS and CDR2 YYNGEE. Trimming left V 0 bases short and J 7 bases short, with 11 bases between. The CDR3 loop is CASSVDGGAQPQHF. The CDR3 region has the DNA TGTGCCAGCAGCGTAGATGGAGGGGCGCAGCCCCAGCATTTT.

The V and J genes are TRBV7-9 and TRBJ2-5, with 8 bases aligning to TRBD2. CDR1 and CDR2 from the germline V gene are SEHNR and FQNEAQ (reference sequence). The V gene end was trimmed by 5 bases and the J gene end by 1 base; junction bases not matched to a gene: 9. The CDR3 has 16 residues. The CDR3 loop is CASSRGGRGLQETQYF. CDR3 nucleotides: TGTGCCAGCAGCCGGGGGGGACGGGGTCTCCAAGAGACCCAGTACTTC.

The rearrangement uses TRBV24-1 and TRBJ2-1; 7 bases are a match to TRBD2. V gave up 4 bases and J gave up 12 bases; unmatched junction bases: 8. Germline values: CDR1 KGHDR, CDR2 SFDVKD. The CDR3 totals 13 residues. The CDR3 nucleotides are TGTGCCACCAGTGACCCCGCGGGGGATGGGCAGTTCTTC. It specifies CATSDPAGDGQFF.

The chain links TRBV4-1 to TRBJ2-1, with D tentatively TRBD1 or TRBD2 (5 bases each). Germline-derived CDR1 and CDR2 are MGHRA and YSYEKL. The CDR3 spans 17 residues. V was clipped by 0 bases and J by 7 bases, with 19 bases between them. CDR3 nucleotide sequence: TGCGCCAGCAGCCAAGAGGGTCGGGGCCCATTCAATAATGAGCAGTTCTTC. This encodes CASSQEGRGPFNNEQFF.

CDR3 DNA sequence: TGTGCCAGCAGCTTGGGAGAGACCCAGTACTTC. Translated, it gives CASSLGETQYF. This rearrangement joins TRBV9 to TRBJ2-5; D is undetermined. Germline-derived CDR1 and CDR2 are SGDLS and YYNGEE. V lost 4 bases, J lost 4 bases, and 5 bases lay in between. The CDR3 has 11 residues.

V is TRBV6-2 or TRBV6-3 and J is TRBJ1-6; D unresolved. Germline V gives CDR1 MNHEY, CDR2 SVGEGT. The CDR3 spans 14 residues. The germline V and J ends were trimmed by 2 bases and 6 bases, with 8 bases remaining between them. The CDR3 nucleotides are TGTGCCAGCAGTTACGGCCTTGTTAATTCACCCCTCCACTTT. The encoded protein is CASSYGLVNSPLHF.

The rearrangement uses TRBV6-2 or TRBV6-3 and TRBJ2-3, with 8 bases fitting TRBD2. V was clipped by 7 bases and J by 6 bases; unmatched bases: 21. The length of the CDR3 is 18 residues. Germline CDR1 is MNHEY and CDR2 is SVGEGT. CDR3 sequence reads: CASTPDLAGGTPWDTQYF. The CDR3, as DNA: TGTGCCAGCACCCCCGATCTGGCGGGAGGAACCCCCTGGGATACGCAGTATTTT.

This chain uses TRBV19 with TRBJ1-6; TRBD1 aligns across 9 bases. Per the germline V gene, CDR1 is LNHDA and CDR2 is SQIVND (reference sequence). This CDR3 comprises 14 residues. The trim removed 7 bases at V and 13 bases at J, leaving 11 bases unmatched. CDR3 sequence (DNA): TGTGCCAGTACTCCGGACAGGGGAATATCCCCCCTCCACTTT. Protein sequence: CASTPDRGISPLHF.

CDR3 sequence reads: CASSPRTGGSYGYTF. CDR3 DNA sequence: TGTGCCAGCAGTCCTAGGACAGGGGGCAGCTATGGCTACACCTTC. The chain combines TRBV11-2 with TRBJ1-2; 11 bases are a match to TRBD1. CDR1 is SGHAT, CDR2 FQNNGV, per germline. CDR3 size: 15 residues. The J segment lost 4 bases and the V segment lost 6 bases, leaving 7 bases of the junction unmatched.

This clone was picked up one time. The J gene is TRBJ2-2, the V gene TRBV7-3; 8 nucleotides line up with TRBD2. Germline V gives CDR1 SGHTA, CDR2 FQGTGA. The trim removed 5 bases at V and 1 base at J, leaving 6 bases unmatched. The CDR3 is 16 residues long. This CDR3 is CASSDTGGKNTGELFF. The CDR3 DNA follows: TGTGCCAGCAGCGATACGGGGGGGAAGAACACCGGGGAGCTGTTTTTT.

This clone was recorded once. V usage is TRBV29-1 and J usage is TRBJ1-2; D gene uncertain. Germline CDR1 is SQVTM and CDR2 is ANQGSEA. Trimming cost V 4 bases and J 2 bases, with 8 bases left between them. CDR3 size: 12 residues. CDR3 in DNA: TGCAGCGTTGGGCATATAAACTATGGCTACACCTTC. It translates to CSVGHINYGYTF.

The chain is built from TRBV6-6 and TRBJ2-2; a weak D match, TRBD1 (6 bases). Trimming stripped 8 bases from V and 2 bases from J, with 12 bases between. The CDR3 runs 14 residues. The germline CDR1 and CDR2 sequences are MNHNY and SVGAGI (reference sequence). CDR3 DNA: TGTGCCAGCGCAAACAGGGCTAACACCGGGGAGCTGTTTTTT. Its protein is CASANRANTGELFF.

This sequence joins TRBV9 and TRBJ1-1; TRBD1 might be the D (6 bases). In germline, CDR1 is SGDLS, CDR2 YYNGEE. CDR3 length: 15 amino acids. With 7 bases removed from V and 5 bases from J, the gap between germline ends came to 21 bases. This CDR3 reads CASSRDTSLGTEAFF. CDR3 nucleotides: TGTGCCAGCTCCCGGGACACTTCCTTGGGTACTGAAGCTTTCTTT.

The gene calls are TRBV27 and TRBJ2-7; D remains ambiguous. The CDR3 spans 11 residues. The V gene's germline CDR1 is MNHEY and CDR2 SMNVEV (reference sequence). Between the trimmed V and J ends, which lost 5 bases and 3 bases, there was a span of 5 bases. The DNA for the CDR3 is TGTGCCAGCAGTAACTTCTACGAGCAGTACTTC. It codes for CASSNFYEQYF.

V gene TRBV27 combines with J gene TRBJ2-7, with D tentatively TRBD1 (5 bases). V gave up 11 bases and J gave up 2 bases, with 22 bases separating them. The CDR3 contains 15 residues. Germline V gene sequence: CDR1 MNHEY, CDR2 SMNVEV (reference sequence). CDR3 DNA sequence: TGTGCCTTCCCTGCCTTGCAGGGTTCCCCCTACGAGCAGTACTTC. It yields the protein CAFPALQGSPYEQYF.

The J gene is TRBJ1-2, the V gene TRBV12-3 or TRBV12-4, with D unclear. This CDR3 region has 12 residues. The V end was cut by 7 bases, the J end by 4 bases, with 10 bases between. The CDR3, as DNA: TGTGCCAGCACCCAACGTACCTATGGCTACACCTTC. Its protein is CASTQRTYGYTF.

The rearrangement links TRBV28 to TRBJ2-5; TRBD2 matches 11 bases. The CDR3 has 15 amino acids. V shed 7 bases and J 3 bases; nucleotides not matched to a gene: 7. CDR1 MDHEN and CDR2 SYDVKM come from the germline V gene. CDR3 bases: TGTGCCAGCACCCCGACTAGCGGGATGGAAGAGACCCAGTACTTC. Encoded protein: CASTPTSGMEETQYF.

This clone was recorded only once. This CDR3 reads CASSTTAGAYTEAFF. The DNA of the CDR3 is TGTGCCAGCAGCACAACCGCAGGGGCTTACACTGAAGCTTTCTTT. The chain uses TRBV7-2 and TRBJ1-1; D may be TRBD1 (6 bases). Per the germline V gene, CDR1 is SGHTA and CDR2 is FQGNSA. V lost 5 bases to trimming and J lost 3 bases, with 16 bases between them. The CDR3 contains 15 residues.

This sequence joins TRBV19 and TRBJ2-7, with TRBD1 matching over 11 bases. Trimming at V came to 6 bases and at J to 2 bases, leaving 6 bases not matched to a gene. This CDR3 spans 15 amino acids. CDR1 and CDR2 from the germline V gene are LNHDA and SQIVND (reference sequence). The CDR3 is CASRPGQGETYEQYF. The CDR3 DNA reads as TGTGCCAGTAGACCGGGACAGGGGGAGACCTACGAGCAGTACTTC.

This clone was seen only once. This sequence joins TRBV6-1 and TRBJ2-7; D uncertain. There are 14 residues in the CDR3. V was shortened by 2 bases and J by 1 base, with 9 bases between the two germline ends. Germline V gives CDR1 MNHNS, CDR2 SASEGT. CDR3 sequence reads: CASSEYVWSYEQYF. The CDR3 DNA sequence: TGTGCCAGCAGTGAATACGTATGGTCCTACGAGCAGTACTTC.